This T cell receptor beta chain was observed in a study of graft-versus-host responses after intestinal transplantation (dated by TCRdb to the early 2020s). Regarding the research as a whole: The transplants that recipients received were multivisceral, liver-intestinal, or isolated intestinal. Every recipient was given anti-thymocyte globulin induction, then maintenance tacrolimus and steroids for 2 to 3 years. After intestinal transplantation, graft-versus-host and host-versus-graft alloreactive T cell clones were followed in the graft, circulation and bone marrow using bulk TCR-beta CDR3 sequencing. To identify alloreactive clones, pre-transplant mixed lymphocyte reaction products were sequenced and compared with unstimulated pre-transplant donor and recipient T cells. A cohort of approximately 24 intestinal transplant recipients, including one retransplant, was enrolled, and a few patients lacking pretransplant specimens were excluded. Donor T cell macrochimerism was defined as a peak of at least 4% donor T cells among recipient peripheral blood mononuclear cells. Samples from three later patients were sequenced in-house on an Illumina MiSeq with MiXCR processing rather than by the commercial service. Here is what the overall study found, with its caveats: GvH clones turned up in recipient bone marrow, with some appearing earlier in ileal mucosa or blood, a pattern consistent with an intestinal mucosal origin. The relatively low number and heterogeneity of intestinal transplant patients limited the conclusions. High GvH to HvG T cell clonal ratios were observed in the allografts of patients with donor T cell macrochimerism. Early after transplant, peak levels of circulating GvH clones were found to be associated with declines in HvG clones.

V ends up 0 bases short and J 2 bases short, with an unmatched junction base count of 2. The germline V gene (reference sequence) sets CDR1 to SGHNT and CDR2 to YYREEE. From the cysteine up to the phenylalanine, the CDR3 has a length of 14 residues. Solely the CDR3 DNA is kept, with 42 bases framed from the first base. Library method: the immunoSEQ multiplex PCR assay. For most patients, genomic DNA was isolated with the Qiagen DNeasy Blood and Tissue Kit and sent frozen to Adaptive Biotechnologies for TCR sequencing. High-throughput TCR-beta CDR3 sequencing of genomic DNA from most patients was performed by Adaptive Biotechnologies. Per the source publication's procedure: TCR sequencing data were retrieved from Adaptive's ImmunoSEQ software for 18 patients, whereas three other patients were processed with MiXCR and VDJtools. To correct CD4 versus CD8 sorting errors, any sequence found in both subsets at a frequency ratio below 5:1 was removed. CDR3 nucleotide sequences shared by donor and recipient were removed because the origin of these sequences could not be assigned. To be classed as alloreactive, a clone needed at least 2-fold expansion over unstimulated cells and a minimum CFSE-low frequency of 0.002% (template counts) or 0.001% (read counts). A clone was considered mappable if detected in the sequenced pre-transplant spleen, lymph node, or MLR CFSE-low populations of the donor or recipient. The cumulative frequency of alloreactive clones was calculated as a percentage of all sequences, weighted by copy number. Not all clones reach the TCRdb copy of this immuneACCESS table, which keeps in-frame sequences only. Checked studies attribute under half of the gap to unresolved V genes and leave the rest unexplained. The V and J calls and clone size were taken over from that table, and D and trimming were inferred from the DNA. The sample table holds about 70,000 clones, of which about 90% were seen once. The ten largest clones represent 1.3% of the sample.

About this clone: Its antigen remains unidentified. Base qualities are missing; no much larger clone stands one base away.

What the time point label conveys for this sample: cells obtained before transplantation from donor or recipient. CD3+CD4+ and CD3+CD8+ populations were FACS-sorted from unstimulated pre-transplant donor and recipient cells taken from spleen or lymph nodes. This receptor was taken from a human donor who received an intestinal transplant. The material sequenced was unstimulated CD8+ T cells sorted from spleen or lymph node cells, taken before intestinal transplant. Here the chain combines TRBV5-4 and TRBJ2-7; 7 junctional bases match TRBD2. The CDR3 region has the sequence CASSLGAGAYEQYF. The sequenced DNA: TGTGCCAGCAGCTTGGGGGCGGGGGCCTACGAGCAGTACTTC.